A selection of T cell receptor beta chains follows, all from one sample in a study of blood T cell repertoires in COVID-19. The table came from immunoSEQ multiplex PCR; TCRdb's copy has only in-frame clones and leaves some out. The sample lists 150,000 to 200,000 clones, roughly four fifths seen once, with 11% in the top ten. Input material: peripheral blood. The receptors come from a man in his 60s with active or convalescent COVID-19. The conserved cysteine and the conserved F or W are not part of the CDR3 here. D genes are given only for firm matches.

d_gene: TRBD1
j_gene: TRBJ1-2
v_gene: TRBV3-1/TRBV3-2
CDR3aa: ASSSGQRGYGYT

d_gene: TRBD1
j_gene: TRBJ1-2
v_gene: TRBV10-3
CDR3aa: AISQGAIYGYT

d_gene: NA
j_gene: TRBJ2-7
v_gene: TRBV15
CDR3aa: ATSQFQGTYEQY

d_gene: NA
j_gene: TRBJ1-4
v_gene: TRBV5-1
CDR3aa: ASSLDGRPIELF

d_gene: TRBD1
j_gene: TRBJ1-5
v_gene: TRBV28
CDR3aa: ASRGQGAGQPQH

d_gene: NA
j_gene: TRBJ2-3
v_gene: TRBV2
CDR3aa: ASSQDSNTDTQY

d_gene: NA
j_gene: TRBJ2-7
v_gene: TRBV7-9
CDR3aa: ASSFLGSSYEQY

d_gene: TRBD2
j_gene: TRBJ2-2
v_gene: TRBV5-1
CDR3aa: ASSFGTSGIATGELF

d_gene: NA
j_gene: TRBJ2-7
v_gene: TRBV29-1
CDR3aa: SVVAQGYEQY

d_gene: TRBD1
j_gene: TRBJ2-7
v_gene: TRBV6-5
CDR3aa: ASSQTGDSYEQY

d_gene: NA
j_gene: TRBJ2-5
v_gene: TRBV10-3
CDR3aa: AISEVQGWTQY

d_gene: NA
j_gene: TRBJ2-5
v_gene: TRBV2
CDR3aa: AQGNQETQY

d_gene: NA
j_gene: TRBJ1-1
v_gene: TRBV5-1
CDR3aa: ASSVGQPSKNTEAF

d_gene: NA
j_gene: TRBJ1-5
v_gene: TRBV10-3
CDR3aa: AISESEHSNQPQH

d_gene: NA
j_gene: TRBJ1-1
v_gene: TRBV5-6
CDR3aa: ASSLEGINTEAF

d_gene: TRBD1
j_gene: TRBJ2-6
v_gene: TRBV18
CDR3aa: ASSYRGRTAGANVLT

d_gene: NA
j_gene: TRBJ2-5
v_gene: TRBV6-5
CDR3aa: ASSYPGLARPETQY

d_gene: TRBD2
j_gene: TRBJ2-1
v_gene: TRBV19
CDR3aa: ASTLGGGYNEQF

d_gene: NA
j_gene: TRBJ1-1
v_gene: TRBV12-5
CDR3aa: ASGWEGTEAF

d_gene: TRBD1
j_gene: TRBJ2-5
v_gene: TRBV5-1
CDR3aa: ASSSTGTQETQY

d_gene: NA
j_gene: TRBJ2-5
v_gene: TRBV5-1
CDR3aa: ASNSRVEETQY

d_gene: TRBD2
j_gene: TRBJ2-1
v_gene: TRBV19
CDR3aa: ASSILGLLAGLSNEQF

d_gene: NA
j_gene: TRBJ2-5
v_gene: TRBV6-1
CDR3aa: ASSEDPFRGETQY

d_gene: TRBD2
j_gene: TRBJ2-3
v_gene: TRBV27
CDR3aa: ASSDLGAGGDTQY

d_gene: NA
j_gene: TRBJ1-4
v_gene: TRBV7-9
CDR3aa: ASSPDEEKLF

d_gene: NA
j_gene: TRBJ2-3
v_gene: TRBV28
CDR3aa: ASSSPIGLRDTDTQY

d_gene: NA
j_gene: TRBJ1-2
v_gene: TRBV12-3/TRBV12-4
CDR3aa: ASSSRVSYGYT

d_gene: TRBD2
j_gene: TRBJ2-3
v_gene: TRBV29-1
CDR3aa: SAREGTDTQY

d_gene: NA
j_gene: TRBJ1-1
v_gene: TRBV4-1
CDR3aa: ASSQVRSMNTEAF

d_gene: TRBD2
j_gene: TRBJ2-5
v_gene: TRBV5-6
CDR3aa: ASSWGLAGGKETQY